This T cell receptor beta chain was observed in a study of human T cells and chemical hapten exposure. Time point noted: pre-sensitization, week 0. Treatment reported: therapeutic diphenylcyclopropenone sensitization with weekly scalp DPC. Investigators collected blood before applying each patch test. Unique molecular identifiers were attached to individual cDNA molecules within the library. The authors' processing: Samples contained a median of roughly 100,000 TCRs, with a range of about 23,224 to 700,000. Each CDR3 protein gets one entry after TCRdb re-called the RACE reads with MiXCR. TCRdb, rather than the study authors, made the V and J calls. This table holds around 350,000 distinct CDR3 sequences, over 5% found once. V lost 5 bases and J 3 bases, leaving 19 bases between the germline ends. Germline lookup yields CDR1 SGHTA and CDR2 FQGNSA. This CDR3 spans 16 amino acids. Ten or more counts support this clonotype.

This specimen was whole blood, taken in connection with sensitization to the hapten diphenylcyclopropenone (DPC). This TCR was recovered from a young woman with alopecia areata. Some clones in this sample may be carry-over from other donors' samples. The chain combines TRBV7-2 with TRBJ2-5; D gene unclear. The CDR3 sequence: CASSPTHPDVKETQYF. Here the CDR3 DNA reads TGTGCCAGCAGCCCAACCCACCCGGACGTAAAAGAGACCCAGTACTTC.